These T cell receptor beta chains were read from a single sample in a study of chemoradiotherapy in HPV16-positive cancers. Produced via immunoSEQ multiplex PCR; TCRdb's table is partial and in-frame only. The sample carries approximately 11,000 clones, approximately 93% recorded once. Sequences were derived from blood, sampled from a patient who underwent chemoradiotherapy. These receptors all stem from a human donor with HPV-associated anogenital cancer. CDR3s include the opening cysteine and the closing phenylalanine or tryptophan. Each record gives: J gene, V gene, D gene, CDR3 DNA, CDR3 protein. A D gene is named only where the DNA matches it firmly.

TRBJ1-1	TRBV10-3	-	TGTGCCATCAGTCGACAGGTGCAAGACACTGAAGCTTTCTTT	CAISRQVQDTEAFF
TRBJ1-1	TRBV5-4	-	TGTGCCAGCAGCTTCGGGGGAGGGAACACTGAAGCTTTCTTT	CASSFGGGNTEAFF
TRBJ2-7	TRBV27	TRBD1	TGTGCCAGCAGTTTTACAGGGGGAAGGTACGAGCAGTACTTC	CASSFTGGRYEQYF
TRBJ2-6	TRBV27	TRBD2	TGTGCCAGCAGTTCATTGACTAGCGGGGGGTACTCTGGGGCCAACGTCCTGACTTTC	CASSSLTSGGYSGANVLTF
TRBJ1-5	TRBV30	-	TGTGCCTGGAGTGGAGGGCCGGGGAGCAATCAGCCCCAGCATTTT	CAWSGGPGSNQPQHF
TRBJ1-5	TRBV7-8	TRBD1	TGTGCCAGCAGCTCTGGACAGGGCGAGCCCCAGCATTTT	CASSSGQGEPQHF
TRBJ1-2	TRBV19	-	TGTGCCAGTAGTATTACAGGGATTCTCAGTAACTATGGCTACACCTTC	CASSITGILSNYGYTF
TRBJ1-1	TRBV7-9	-	TGTGCCGGAAAACCGGGGCCGACAAACACTGAAGCTTTCTTT	CAGKPGPTNTEAFF
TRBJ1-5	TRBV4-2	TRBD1	TGTGCCAGCAGCTACTCCGACCGGGACAGGGTACATTTT	CASSYSDRDRVHF
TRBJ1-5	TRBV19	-	TGTGCCAGTAGTGGTCCGGACCGGCTTGGTCCCCAGCATTTT	CASSGPDRLGPQHF